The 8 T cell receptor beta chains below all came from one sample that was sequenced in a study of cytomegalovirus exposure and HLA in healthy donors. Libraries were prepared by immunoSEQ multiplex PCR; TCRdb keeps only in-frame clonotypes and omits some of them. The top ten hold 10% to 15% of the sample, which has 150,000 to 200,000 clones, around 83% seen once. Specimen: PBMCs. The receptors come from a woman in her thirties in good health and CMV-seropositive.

In nucleotides, the CDR3 is TGTGCCAGCAGCCTCGGGACAGGGGGGACAAATGAAGCTTTCTTT. Translating gives CASSLGTGGTNEAFF. This sequence joins TRBV5-4 and TRBJ1-1; TRBD1 aligns across 11 bases. With V trimmed by 4 bases and J by 7 bases, 9 bases remained unmatched. The CDR3 has 15 amino acids. Germline assignment: CDR1 SGHNT and CDR2 YYREEE (reference sequence). Looking up the rest from reference TRBV5-4 and TRBJ1-1 gives the full variable domain: ETGVTQSPTHLIKTRGQQVTLRCSSQSGHNTVSWYQQALGQGPQFIFQYYREEENGRGNFPPRFSGLQFPNYSSELNVNALELDDSALYLCASSLGTGGTNEAFFGQGTRLTVV.

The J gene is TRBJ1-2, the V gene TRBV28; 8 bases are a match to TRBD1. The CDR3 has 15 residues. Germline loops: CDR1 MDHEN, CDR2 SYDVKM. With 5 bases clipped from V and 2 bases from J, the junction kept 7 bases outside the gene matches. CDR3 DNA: TGTGCCAGCAGTCAAACAGGGGGAGCAAACTATGGCTACACCTTC. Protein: CASSQTGGANYGYTF.

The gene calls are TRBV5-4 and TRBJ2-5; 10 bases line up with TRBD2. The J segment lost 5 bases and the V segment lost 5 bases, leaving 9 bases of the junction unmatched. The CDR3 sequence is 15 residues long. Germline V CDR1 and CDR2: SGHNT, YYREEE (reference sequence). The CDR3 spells CASSQTSGAGETQYF. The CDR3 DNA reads TGTGCCAGCAGTCAAACTAGCGGGGCCGGGGAGACCCAGTACTTC. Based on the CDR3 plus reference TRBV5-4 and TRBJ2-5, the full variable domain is ETGVTQSPTHLIKTRGQQVTLRCSSQSGHNTVSWYQQALGQGPQFIFQYYREEENGRGNFPPRFSGLQFPNYSSELNVNALELDDSALYLCASSQTSGAGETQYFGPGTRLLVL.

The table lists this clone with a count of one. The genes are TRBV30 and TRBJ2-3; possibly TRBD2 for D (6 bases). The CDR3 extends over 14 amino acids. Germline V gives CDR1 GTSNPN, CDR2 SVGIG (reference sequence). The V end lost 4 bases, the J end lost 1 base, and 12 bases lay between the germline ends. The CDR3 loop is CAWNSGRGTDTQYF. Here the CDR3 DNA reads TGTGCCTGGAATAGCGGCAGGGGCACAGATACGCAGTATTTT.

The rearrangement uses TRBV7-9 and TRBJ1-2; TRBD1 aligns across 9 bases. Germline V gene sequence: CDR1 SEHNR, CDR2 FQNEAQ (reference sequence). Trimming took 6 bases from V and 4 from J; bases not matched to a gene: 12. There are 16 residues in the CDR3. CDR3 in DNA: TGTGCCAGCAGGCGGACAGGGGCCTCCACCTCCTATGGCTACACCTTC. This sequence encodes CASRRTGASTSYGYTF.

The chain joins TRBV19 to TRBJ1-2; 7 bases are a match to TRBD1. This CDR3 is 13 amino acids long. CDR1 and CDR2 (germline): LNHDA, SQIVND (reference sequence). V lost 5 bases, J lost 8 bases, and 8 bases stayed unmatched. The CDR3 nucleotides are TGTGCCAGTAGTCCACCAGGGGGACGAGGCTACACCTTC. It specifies CASSPPGGRGYTF.

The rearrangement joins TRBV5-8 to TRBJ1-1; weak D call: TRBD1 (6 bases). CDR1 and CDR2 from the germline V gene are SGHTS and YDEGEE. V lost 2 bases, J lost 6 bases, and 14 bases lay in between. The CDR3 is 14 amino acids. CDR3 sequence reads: CASSFSGEGAEAFF. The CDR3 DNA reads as TGTGCCAGCAGCTTTTCAGGGGAAGGAGCTGAAGCTTTCTTT.

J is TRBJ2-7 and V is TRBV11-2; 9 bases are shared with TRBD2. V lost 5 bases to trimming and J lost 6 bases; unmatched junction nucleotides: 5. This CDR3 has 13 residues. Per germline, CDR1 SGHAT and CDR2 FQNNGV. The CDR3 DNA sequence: TGTGCCAGCAGCCTGGGACTAGCCGGCGAGCAGTACTTC. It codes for CASSLGLAGEQYF.